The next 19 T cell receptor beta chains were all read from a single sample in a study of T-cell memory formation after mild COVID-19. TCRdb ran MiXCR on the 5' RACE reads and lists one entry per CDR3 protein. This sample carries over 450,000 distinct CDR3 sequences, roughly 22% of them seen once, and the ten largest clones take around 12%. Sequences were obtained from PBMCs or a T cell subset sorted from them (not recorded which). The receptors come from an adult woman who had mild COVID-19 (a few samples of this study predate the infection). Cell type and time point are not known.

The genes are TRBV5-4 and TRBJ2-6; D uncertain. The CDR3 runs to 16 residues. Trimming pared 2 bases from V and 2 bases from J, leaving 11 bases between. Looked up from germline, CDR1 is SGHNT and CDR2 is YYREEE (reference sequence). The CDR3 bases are TGTGCCAGCAGCTTCAAGGGTTTAACTGGGGCCAACGTCCTGACTTTC. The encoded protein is CASSFKGLTGANVLTF.

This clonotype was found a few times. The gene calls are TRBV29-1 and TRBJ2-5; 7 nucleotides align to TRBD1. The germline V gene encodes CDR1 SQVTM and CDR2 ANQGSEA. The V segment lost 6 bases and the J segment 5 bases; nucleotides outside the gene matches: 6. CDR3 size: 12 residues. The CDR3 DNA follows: TGCAGCGTCGTTACAGGGGCCGAGACCCAGTACTTC. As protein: CSVVTGAETQYF.

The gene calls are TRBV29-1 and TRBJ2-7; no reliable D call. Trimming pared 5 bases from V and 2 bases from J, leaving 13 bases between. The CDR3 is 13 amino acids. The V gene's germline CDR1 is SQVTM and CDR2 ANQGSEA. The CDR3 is CSVQDPNPYEQYF. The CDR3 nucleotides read TGCAGCGTTCAGGACCCCAACCCCTACGAGCAGTACTTC.

CDR3 region: CASSFRYSYEQYF. The DNA for the CDR3 is TGTGCCAGCAGTTTTAGATACTCCTACGAGCAGTACTTC. The gene calls are TRBV12-3 or TRBV12-4 and TRBJ2-7; D gene ambiguous. V was cut by 3 bases and J by 0 bases, with 6 bases left in between. This CDR3 contains 13 residues.

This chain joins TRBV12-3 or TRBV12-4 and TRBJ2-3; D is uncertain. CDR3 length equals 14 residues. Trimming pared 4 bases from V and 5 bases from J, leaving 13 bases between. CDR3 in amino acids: CASSSGFTLDTQYF. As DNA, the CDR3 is TGTGCCAGCAGTTCGGGTTTTACCCTAGATACGCAGTATTTT.

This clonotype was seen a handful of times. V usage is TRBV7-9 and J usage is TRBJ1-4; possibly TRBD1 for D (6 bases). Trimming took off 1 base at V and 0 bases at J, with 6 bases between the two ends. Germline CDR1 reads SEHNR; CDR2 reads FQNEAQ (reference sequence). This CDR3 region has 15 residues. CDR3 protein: CASSLGDTTNEKLFF. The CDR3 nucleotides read TGTGCCAGCAGCTTAGGGGACACAACTAATGAAAAACTGTTTTTT.

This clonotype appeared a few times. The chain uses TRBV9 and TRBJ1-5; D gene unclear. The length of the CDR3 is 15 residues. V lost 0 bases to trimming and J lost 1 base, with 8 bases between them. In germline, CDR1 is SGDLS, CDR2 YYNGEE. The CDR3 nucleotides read TGTGCCAGCAGCGTAGGAGTAGGCAGCAATCAGCCCCAGCATTTT. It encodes CASSVGVGSNQPQHF.

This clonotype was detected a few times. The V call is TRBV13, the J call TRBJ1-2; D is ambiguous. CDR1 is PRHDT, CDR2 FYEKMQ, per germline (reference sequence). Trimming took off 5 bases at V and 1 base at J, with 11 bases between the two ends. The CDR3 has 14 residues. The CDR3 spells CASSPESLNYGYTF. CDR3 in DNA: TGTGCCAGCAGCCCTGAGAGCCTTAACTATGGCTACACCTTC.

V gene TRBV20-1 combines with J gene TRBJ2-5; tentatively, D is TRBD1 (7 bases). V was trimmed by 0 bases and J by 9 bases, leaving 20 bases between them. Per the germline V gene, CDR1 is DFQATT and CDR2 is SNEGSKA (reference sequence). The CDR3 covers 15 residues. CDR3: CSARDPQTGSGAQYF. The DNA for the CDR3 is TGCAGTGCTAGAGATCCCCAGACAGGGTCGGGGGCCCAGTACTTC.

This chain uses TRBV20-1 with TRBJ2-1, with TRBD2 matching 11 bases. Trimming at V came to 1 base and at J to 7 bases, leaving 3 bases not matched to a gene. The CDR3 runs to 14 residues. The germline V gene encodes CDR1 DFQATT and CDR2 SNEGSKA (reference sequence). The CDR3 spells CSARGSGRGNEQFF. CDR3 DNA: TGCAGTGCTAGAGGTAGCGGGAGGGGTAATGAGCAGTTCTTC.

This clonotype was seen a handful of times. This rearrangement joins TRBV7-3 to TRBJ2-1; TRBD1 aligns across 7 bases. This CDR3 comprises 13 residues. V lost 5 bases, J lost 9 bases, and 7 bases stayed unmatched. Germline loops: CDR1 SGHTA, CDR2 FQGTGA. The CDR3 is CASSTGDVGEQFF. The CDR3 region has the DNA TGTGCCAGCAGCACAGGGGACGTCGGTGAGCAGTTCTTC. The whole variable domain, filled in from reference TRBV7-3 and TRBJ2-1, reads GAGVSQTPSNKVTEKGKYVELRCDPISGHTALYWYRQSLGQGPEFLIYFQGTGAADDSGLPNDRFFAVRPEGSVSTLKIQRTERGDSAVYLCASSTGDVGEQFFGPGTRLTVL.

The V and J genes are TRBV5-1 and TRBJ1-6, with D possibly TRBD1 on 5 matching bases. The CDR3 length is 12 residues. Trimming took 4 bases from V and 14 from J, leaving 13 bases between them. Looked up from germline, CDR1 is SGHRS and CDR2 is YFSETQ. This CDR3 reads CASSQGGRTLHF. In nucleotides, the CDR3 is TGCGCCAGCAGCCAGGGCGGTCGCACCCTCCACTTT.

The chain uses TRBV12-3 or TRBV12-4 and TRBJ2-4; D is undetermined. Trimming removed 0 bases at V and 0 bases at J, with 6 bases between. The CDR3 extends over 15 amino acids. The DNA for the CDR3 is TGTGCCAGCAGTTTAGCGGGTCTAGCCAAAAACATTCAGTACTTC. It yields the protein CASSLAGLAKNIQYF.

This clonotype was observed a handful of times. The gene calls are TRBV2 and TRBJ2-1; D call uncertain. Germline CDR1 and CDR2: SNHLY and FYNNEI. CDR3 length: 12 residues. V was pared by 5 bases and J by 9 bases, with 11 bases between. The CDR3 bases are TGTGCCAGCAGTTCTTACCGGGTTGAGCAGTTCTTC. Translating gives CASSSYRVEQFF.

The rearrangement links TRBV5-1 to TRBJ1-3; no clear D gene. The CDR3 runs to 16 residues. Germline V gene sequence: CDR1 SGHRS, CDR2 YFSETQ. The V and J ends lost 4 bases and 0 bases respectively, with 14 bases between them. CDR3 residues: CASSPRTAISGNTIYF. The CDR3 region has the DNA TGCGCCAGCAGCCCCCGGACGGCTATCTCTGGAAACACCATATATTTT.

The chain's CDR3 is CASSIGGHDTEAFF. CDR3 nucleotides: TGTGCCAGTAGTATAGGGGGCCATGACACTGAAGCTTTCTTT. This chain joins TRBV19 and TRBJ1-1; the D gene is possibly TRBD1 (5 bases). The CDR3 covers 14 residues. Trimming shortened V by 1 base and J by 3 bases, and 9 bases separated the two germline ends. Looked up from germline, CDR1 is LNHDA and CDR2 is SQIVND (reference sequence).

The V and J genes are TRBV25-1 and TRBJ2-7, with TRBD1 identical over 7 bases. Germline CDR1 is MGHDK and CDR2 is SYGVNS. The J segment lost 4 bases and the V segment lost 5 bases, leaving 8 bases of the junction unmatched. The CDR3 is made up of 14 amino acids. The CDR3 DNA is TGTGCCAGCAGTCTGACAGGGACACTGTACGAGCAGTACTTC. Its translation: CASSLTGTLYEQYF.

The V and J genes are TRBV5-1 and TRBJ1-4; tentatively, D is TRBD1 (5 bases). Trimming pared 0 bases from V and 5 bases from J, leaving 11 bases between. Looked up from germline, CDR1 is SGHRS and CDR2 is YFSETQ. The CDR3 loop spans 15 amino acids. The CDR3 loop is CASSLDPGRNEKLFF. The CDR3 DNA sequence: TGCGCCAGCAGCTTGGATCCGGGGCGAAATGAAAAACTGTTTTTT. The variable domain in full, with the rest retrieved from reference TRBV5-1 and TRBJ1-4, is KAGVTQTPRYLIKTRGQQVTLSCSPISGHRSVSWYQQTPGQGLQFLFEYFSETQRNKGNFPGRFSGRQFSNSRSEMNVSTLELGDSALYLCASSLDPGRNEKLFFGSGTQLSVL.

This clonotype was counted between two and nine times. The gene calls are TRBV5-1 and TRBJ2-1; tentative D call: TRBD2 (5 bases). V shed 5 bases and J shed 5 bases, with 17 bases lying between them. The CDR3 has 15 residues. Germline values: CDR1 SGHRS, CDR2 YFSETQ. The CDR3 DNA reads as TGCGCCAGCAGTCAAGCCGGGGATGGGGACAATGAGCAGTTCTTC. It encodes CASSQAGDGDNEQFF.